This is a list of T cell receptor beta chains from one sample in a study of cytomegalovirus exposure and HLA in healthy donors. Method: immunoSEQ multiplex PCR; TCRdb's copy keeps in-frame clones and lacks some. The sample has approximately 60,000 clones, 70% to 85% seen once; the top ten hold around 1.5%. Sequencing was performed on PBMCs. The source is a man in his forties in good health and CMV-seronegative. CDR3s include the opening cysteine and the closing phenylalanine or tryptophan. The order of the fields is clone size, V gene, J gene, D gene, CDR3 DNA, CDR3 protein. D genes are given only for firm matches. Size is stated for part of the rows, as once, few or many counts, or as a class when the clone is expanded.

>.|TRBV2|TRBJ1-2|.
TGTGCCAGCAGTGCGACAGCCCCGGGGGTCGATGGCTACACCTTC
CASSATAPGVDGYTF
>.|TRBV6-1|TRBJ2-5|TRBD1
TGTGCCAGCAGTGGACGGACAGGACAAGAGACCCAGTACTTC
CASSGRTGQETQYF
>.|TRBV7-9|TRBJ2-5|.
TGTGCCAGCAGCTTTTTGACAGCGAAAGAGACCCAGTACTTC
CASSFLTAKETQYF
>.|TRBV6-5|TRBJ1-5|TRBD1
TGTGCCAGCAGTTACGACAGGGGTCCGCCCCAGCATTTT
CASSYDRGPPQHF
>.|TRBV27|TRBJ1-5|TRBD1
TGTGCCAGCAGAATTCGAGGACAGGGGGGGCGAAGCAATCAGCCCCAGCATTTT
CASRIRGQGGRSNQPQHF
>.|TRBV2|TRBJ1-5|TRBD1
TGTGCCAGCAGTGAATCAGGGGGCGGCCAGCCCCAGCATTTT
CASSESGGGQPQHF
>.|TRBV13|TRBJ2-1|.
TGTGCCAGCAGCCCCCGGGGGAGGTACAATGAGCAGTTCTTC
CASSPRGRYNEQFF
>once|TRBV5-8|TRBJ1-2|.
TGTGCCAGCAGCTTGTCGAGACAGGTCCCTAGTAGCTACACCTTC
CASSLSRQVPSSYTF
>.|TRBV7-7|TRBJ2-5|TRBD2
TGTGCCAGCAGCCTGAGCGGGGGGACCACGTTACAAGAGACCCAGTACTTC
CASSLSGGTTLQETQYF
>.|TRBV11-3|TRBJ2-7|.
TGTGCCAGCAGCCCCCTAGGGGTCCACGAGCAGTACTTC
CASSPLGVHEQYF
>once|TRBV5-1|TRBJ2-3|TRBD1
TGCGCCAGCAGCCAGACGACAGGGACAGATACGCAGTATTTT
CASSQTTGTDTQYF
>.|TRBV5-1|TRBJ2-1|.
TGCGCCAGCAGCTTGGAACCGTACACTACAGGGTTCTTC
CASSLEPYTTGFF
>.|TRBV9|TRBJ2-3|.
TGTGCCAGCAGCGTGAGGGAGTCCACAGATACGCAGTATTTT
CASSVRESTDTQYF
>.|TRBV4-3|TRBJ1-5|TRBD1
TGCGCCAGCAGCCAAGTTTTACAGGGGAATCAGCCCCAGCATTTT
CASSQVLQGNQPQHF
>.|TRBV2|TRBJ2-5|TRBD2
TGTGCCAGCACCACCCCGCGGGGGGGTAAGGCCCAGTACTTC
CASTTPRGGKAQYF
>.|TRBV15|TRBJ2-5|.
TGTGCCACCAGCCTAGCGGGACAGGCGTTCCGGGGCCAGTACTTC
CATSLAGQAFRGQYF
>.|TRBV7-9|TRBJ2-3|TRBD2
TGTGCCAGCAGCTTAGGGACTAGCGGCCCTACGCAGTATTTT
CASSLGTSGPTQYF
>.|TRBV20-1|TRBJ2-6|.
TGCAGTGCTGCGGGGGCCAACGTCCTGACTTTC
CSAAGANVLTF
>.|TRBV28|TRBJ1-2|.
TGTGCCAGCAGTTCTGGACGACAGAGCTGCACCTTC
CASSSGRQSCTF
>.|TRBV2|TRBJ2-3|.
TGTGCCAGCAGTGATCAGGGTGGAGATACGCAGTATTTT
CASSDQGGDTQYF
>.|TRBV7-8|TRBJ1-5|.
TGTGCCAGCAGCCTTACCTTTTCAGGGAAGCAGCCCCAGCATTTT
CASSLTFSGKQPQHF
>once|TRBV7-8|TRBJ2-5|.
TGTGCCAGCAGCTTTCCGGGGAGAGAGACCCAGTACTTC
CASSFPGRETQYF
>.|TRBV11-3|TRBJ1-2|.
TGTGCCAGCAGCTTTGACAGTAACTATGGCTACACCTTC
CASSFDSNYGYTF
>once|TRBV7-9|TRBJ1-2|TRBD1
TGTGCCAGCAGCTCGGGACAGGGAAGGAGTATGACGGCTGGCTACACCTTC
CASSSGQGRSMTAGYTF
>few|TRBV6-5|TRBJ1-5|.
TGTGCCAGCAGTTACTCAGGAGTCGGTCAGCCCCAGCATTTT
CASSYSGVGQPQHF
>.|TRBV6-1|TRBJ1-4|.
TGTGCCAGCAGTCTCGGGGGTAGTAATGAAAAACTGTTTTTT
CASSLGGSNEKLFF
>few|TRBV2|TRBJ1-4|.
TGTGCCAGCAGTGTCCAGGATGGGGGGGAAAAACTGTTTTTT
CASSVQDGGEKLFF
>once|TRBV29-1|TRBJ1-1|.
TGCAGCGTTACCGACAGACCGAACACTGAAGCTTTCTTT
CSVTDRPNTEAFF
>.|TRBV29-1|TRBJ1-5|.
TGCAGCGTGAGGGGGGGAGACAGCAATCAGCCCCAGCATTTT
CSVRGGDSNQPQHF
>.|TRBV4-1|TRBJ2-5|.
TGCGCCAGCAGCCAGACGATTCGGGAACACAGGAGGGGCCAAGAGACCCAGTACTTC
CASSQTIREHRRGQETQYF
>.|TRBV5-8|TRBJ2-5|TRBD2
TGTGCCAGCAGCCCGAGACTAGCGTGGGAGACCCAGTACTTC
CASSPRLAWETQYF
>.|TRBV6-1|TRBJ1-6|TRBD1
TGTGCCAGCAGTGGACAGGGGCAACTGTATAATTCACCCCTCCACTTT
CASSGQGQLYNSPLHF
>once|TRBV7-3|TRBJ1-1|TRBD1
TGTGCCAGCAGCTTACGACAGGGGCCGGCAACTGAAGCTTTCTTT
CASSLRQGPATEAFF
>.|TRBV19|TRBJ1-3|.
TGTGCCAGTAGTATAGTGAGCTCTGGAAACACCATATATTTT
CASSIVSSGNTIYF
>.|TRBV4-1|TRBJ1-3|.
TGCGCCAGCAGCCAAGCACCTTCGACAGGAAACACCATATATTTT
CASSQAPSTGNTIYF
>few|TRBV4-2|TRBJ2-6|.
TGTGCCAGCAGCCAGGAGATTCCCAACGTCCTGACTTTC
CASSQEIPNVLTF
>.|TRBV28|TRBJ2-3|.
TGTGCCAGCAGTTCTCCGGGTTTAGAAGATACGCAGTATTTT
CASSSPGLEDTQYF
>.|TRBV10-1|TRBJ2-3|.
TGCGCCAGCAGTGAAGGGGGTTGGCATACGCAGTATTTT
CASSEGGWHTQYF
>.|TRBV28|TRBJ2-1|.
TGTGCCAGCAGTAAACGGGGACTCCTAAACAATGAGCAGTTCTTC
CASSKRGLLNNEQFF
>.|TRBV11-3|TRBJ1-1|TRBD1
TGTGCCAGCAGCCCCCACAGACAGGGGGCTGAAGCTTTCTTT
CASSPHRQGAEAFF
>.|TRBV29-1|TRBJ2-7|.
TGCAGCGCCCTACATTACAGTTCCTACGAGCAGTACTTC
CSALHYSSYEQYF
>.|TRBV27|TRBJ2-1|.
TGTGCCAGCAGTTTGCCGACTAGTCATAATGAGCAGTTCTTC
CASSLPTSHNEQFF
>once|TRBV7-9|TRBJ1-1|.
TGTGCCAGCAGCTTTTCAGGGGAGGGCACTGAAGCTTTCTTT
CASSFSGEGTEAFF
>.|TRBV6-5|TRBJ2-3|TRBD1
TGTGCCAGCAGGCCAGGGGGTGGTACGCAGTATTTT
CASRPGGGTQYF
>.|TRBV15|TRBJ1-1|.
TGTGCCACCAGCAGAGAAGGAGGGGTGAACACTGAAGCTTTCTTT
CATSREGGVNTEAFF
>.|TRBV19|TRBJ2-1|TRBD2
TGTGCCAGTAGGTCGAGCGGGGTCATCTCCTACAATGAGCAGTTCTTC
CASRSSGVISYNEQFF
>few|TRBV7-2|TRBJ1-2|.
TGTGCCAGCAGCTTAAGCAGGCTAAACTATGGCTACACCTTC
CASSLSRLNYGYTF
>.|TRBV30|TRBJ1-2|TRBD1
TGTGCCTGCCAGCCGGACAGGGGGATCTATGGCTACACCTTC
CACQPDRGIYGYTF
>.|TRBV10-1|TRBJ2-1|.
TGCGCCAGCAGTGAGTCGACGTGGCCGGGGTCTCGGTTCTTC
CASSESTWPGSRFF
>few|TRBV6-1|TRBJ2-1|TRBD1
TGTGCCAGCGCCCGGACAGGGGAAGGTTACAATGAGCAGTTCTTC
CASARTGEGYNEQFF
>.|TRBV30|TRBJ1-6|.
TGTGCCTCCCGGACAAGCTATAATTCACCCCTCCACTTT
CASRTSYNSPLHF
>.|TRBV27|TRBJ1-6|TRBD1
TGTGCCAGCAGCCCGGGACAGGGGTTTTATTCACCCCTCCACTTT
CASSPGQGFYSPLHF
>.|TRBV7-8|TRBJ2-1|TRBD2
TGTGCCAGCAGCTTAGCTTGGAACCCGCGGGGGGGCCGCAATGAGCAGTTCTTC
CASSLAWNPRGGRNEQFF
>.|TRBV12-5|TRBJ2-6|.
TGTGCTAGTGGTTTGGTACTTCGATCTGGGGCCAACGTCCTGACTTTC
CASGLVLRSGANVLTF